A single sample gave rise to the 11 T cell receptor beta chains below, sequenced in a study of CD8 T cells in ankylosing spondylitis. TCRdb processed the 5' RACE reads anew with MiXCR; each CDR3 protein has one entry. The sample consists of approximately 290,000 distinct CDR3 sequences, less than 25% of them appearing once. The material sequenced was blood, either unsorted or a sorted T cell fraction (not recorded which). These receptors all stem from a female donor with ankylosing spondylitis or in good health (not recorded which).

The chain has TRBV29-1 and TRBJ1-2; a weak D match, TRBD1 (5 bases). This CDR3 comprises 15 residues. Germline V gene sequence: CDR1 SQVTM, CDR2 ANQGSEA. Trimming shortened V by 7 bases and J by 2 bases, and 20 bases separated the two germline ends. The CDR3 protein is CSALHQGRSNYGYTF. The CDR3 DNA reads as TGCAGCGCGTTGCATCAGGGACGATCGAACTATGGCTACACCTTC.

Only a few counts were recorded for this clonotype. The CDR3 sequence: CASSLPDWVEQYF. In nucleotides, the CDR3 is TGTGCCAGCAGCCTCCCGGATTGGGTGGAGCAGTACTTC. The chain links TRBV7-2 to TRBJ2-7; no firm D call. CDR3 length: 13 residues. The germline V gene has CDR1 SGHTA and CDR2 FQGNSA. The germline V and J ends were trimmed by 5 bases and 7 bases, with 15 bases remaining between them.

V usage is TRBV20-1 and J usage is TRBJ2-7; D may be TRBD2 (7 bases). Germline V gene data show CDR1 as DFQATT and CDR2 as SNEGSKA (reference sequence). Trimming left V 5 bases short and J 0 bases short, with 26 bases between. CDR3 length equals 18 residues. The CDR3 nucleotides are TGCAGTGCTGCCATAGGGGGAGGGAGGGCGGAGGGCTCCTACGAGCAGTACTTC. Translated: CSAAIGGGRAEGSYEQYF.

This clonotype came up a few times. CDR3 in DNA: TGTGCCAGCAGCCAAGCCCCTGGGGGGACTTTATACGAGCAGTACTTC. This sequence encodes CASSQAPGGTLYEQYF. The chain is built from TRBV4-2 and TRBJ2-7; TRBD2 might be the D (6 bases). Germline V gene data show CDR1 as LGHNA and CDR2 as YNFKEQ. The ends were cut back, 1 base at V and 4 bases at J, with 17 bases in the middle. This CDR3 region has 16 residues.

This clonotype came up a few times. The V call is TRBV5-1, the J call TRBJ1-1; D is uncertain. The CDR3 covers 14 residues. CDR1 is SGHRS, CDR2 YFSETQ, per germline. The V gene lost 4 bases and the J gene lost 7 bases, with 17 bases spanning the gap. The CDR3 nucleotides read TGCGCCAGCAGCCCACTTGGCCGGAACGGTGAAGCTTTCTTT. Its translation: CASSPLGRNGEAFF.

This clonotype has at least ten counts. The CDR3: CSARSGRTYNEQFF. The DNA of the CDR3 is TGCAGTGCTAGATCTGGCAGGACCTACAATGAGCAGTTCTTC. This chain links TRBV20-1 with TRBJ2-1; no reliable D call. The CDR3 contains 14 residues. V was pared by 2 bases and J by 2 bases, with 10 bases between. Germline V gives CDR1 DFQATT, CDR2 SNEGSKA (reference sequence).

This clonotype was observed a few times. This sequence joins TRBV7-2 and TRBJ2-1, with 7 bases matching TRBD2. This CDR3 contains 13 residues. The V gene end was trimmed by 3 bases and the J gene end by 8 bases; junction bases not matched to a gene: 4. Germline assignment: CDR1 SGHTA and CDR2 FQGNSA. The CDR3 sequence: CASSFGRPYEQFF. In DNA form, the CDR3 reads TGTGCCAGCAGCTTCGGGAGGCCGTATGAGCAGTTCTTC.

The CDR3 DNA reads TGTGCCAGCAGCCGCGATCCGACAGGGGGCTTCGTGGGCTACACCTTC. Its translation is CASSRDPTGGFVGYTF. J is TRBJ1-2 and V is TRBV7-2, with 10 positions matching TRBD1. V was clipped by 5 bases and J by 8 bases; unmatched bases: 14. The CDR3 contains 16 residues. Per the germline V gene, CDR1 is SGHTA and CDR2 is FQGNSA.

This clonotype has a handful of counts. The chain employs TRBV7-2 and TRBJ2-7; TRBD2 matches at 9 bases. Trimming cost V 5 bases and J 1 base; bases outside gene matches: 9. Germline lookup yields CDR1 SGHTA and CDR2 FQGNSA. The CDR3 has 16 residues. CDR3 DNA: TGTGCCAGCAGCCCAGGGACTAGCCGGGGGTCCTACGAGCAGTACTTC. The encoded protein is CASSPGTSRGSYEQYF.

In this sample, this clonotype turned up many times. This chain's CDR3 is CSAGRKPYNQPQHF. The CDR3 region has the DNA TGCAGTGCTGGTAGGAAACCGTACAATCAGCCCCAGCATTTT. The rearrangement uses TRBV20-1 and TRBJ1-5; no clear D. The CDR3 is made up of 14 amino acids. Per the germline V gene, CDR1 is DFQATT and CDR2 is SNEGSKA (reference sequence). The germline V and J ends were trimmed by 5 bases and 3 bases, with 14 bases remaining between them.

This clonotype showed up just a few times. The chain links TRBV5-6 to TRBJ1-3; perhaps TRBD1 as D (6 bases). The CDR3 contains 15 residues. Trimming shortened V by 4 bases and J by 2 bases, and 13 bases separated the two germline ends. Per germline, CDR1 SGHDT and CDR2 YYEEEE. This chain's CDR3 is CASSRDEGAGNTIYF. In nucleotides, the CDR3 is TGTGCCAGCAGCAGGGACGAGGGGGCTGGAAACACCATATATTTT.